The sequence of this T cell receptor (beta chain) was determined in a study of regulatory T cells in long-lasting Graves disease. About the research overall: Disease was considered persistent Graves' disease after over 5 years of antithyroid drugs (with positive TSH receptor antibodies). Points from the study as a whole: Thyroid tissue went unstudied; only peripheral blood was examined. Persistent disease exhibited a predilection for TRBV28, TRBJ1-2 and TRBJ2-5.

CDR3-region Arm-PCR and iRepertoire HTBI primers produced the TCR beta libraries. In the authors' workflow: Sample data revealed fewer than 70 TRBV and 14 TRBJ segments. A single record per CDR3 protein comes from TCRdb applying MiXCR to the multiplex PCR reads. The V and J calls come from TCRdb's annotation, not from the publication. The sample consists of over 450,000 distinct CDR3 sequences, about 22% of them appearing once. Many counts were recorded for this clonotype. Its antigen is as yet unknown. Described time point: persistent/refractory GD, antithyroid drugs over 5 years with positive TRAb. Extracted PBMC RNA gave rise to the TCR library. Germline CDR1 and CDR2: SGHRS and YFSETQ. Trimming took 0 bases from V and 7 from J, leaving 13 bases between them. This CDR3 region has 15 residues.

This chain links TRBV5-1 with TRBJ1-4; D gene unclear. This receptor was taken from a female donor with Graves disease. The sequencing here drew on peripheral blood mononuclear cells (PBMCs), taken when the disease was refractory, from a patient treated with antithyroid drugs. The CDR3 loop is CASSLGDSVSEKLFF. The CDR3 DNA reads TGCGCCAGCAGCTTGGGTGACTCCGTTTCTGAAAAACTGTTTTTT.